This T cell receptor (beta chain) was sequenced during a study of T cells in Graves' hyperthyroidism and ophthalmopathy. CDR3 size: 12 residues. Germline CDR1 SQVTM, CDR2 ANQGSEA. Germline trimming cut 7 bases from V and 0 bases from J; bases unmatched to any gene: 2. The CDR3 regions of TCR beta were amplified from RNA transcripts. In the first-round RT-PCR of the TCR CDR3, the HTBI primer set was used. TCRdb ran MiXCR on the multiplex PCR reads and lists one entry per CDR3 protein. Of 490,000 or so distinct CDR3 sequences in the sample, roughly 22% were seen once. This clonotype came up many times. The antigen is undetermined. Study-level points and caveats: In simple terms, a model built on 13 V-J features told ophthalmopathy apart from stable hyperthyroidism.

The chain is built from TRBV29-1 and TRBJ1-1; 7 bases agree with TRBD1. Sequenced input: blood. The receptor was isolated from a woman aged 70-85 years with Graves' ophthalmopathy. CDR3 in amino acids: CSAGQMNTEAFF. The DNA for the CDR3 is TGCAGCGCGGGACAGATGAACACTGAAGCTTTCTTT.